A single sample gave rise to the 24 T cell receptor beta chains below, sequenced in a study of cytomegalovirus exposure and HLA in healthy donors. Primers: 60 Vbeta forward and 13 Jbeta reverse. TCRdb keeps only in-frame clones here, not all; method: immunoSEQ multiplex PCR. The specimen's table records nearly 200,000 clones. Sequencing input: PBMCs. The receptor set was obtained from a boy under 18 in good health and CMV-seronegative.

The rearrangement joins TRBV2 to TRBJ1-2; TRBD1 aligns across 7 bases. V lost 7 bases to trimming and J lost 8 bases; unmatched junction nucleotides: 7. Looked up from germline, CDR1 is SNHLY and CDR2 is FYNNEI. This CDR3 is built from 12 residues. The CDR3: CASTETGTGYTF. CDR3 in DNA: TGTGCCAGCACAGAGACAGGGACAGGCTACACCTTC.

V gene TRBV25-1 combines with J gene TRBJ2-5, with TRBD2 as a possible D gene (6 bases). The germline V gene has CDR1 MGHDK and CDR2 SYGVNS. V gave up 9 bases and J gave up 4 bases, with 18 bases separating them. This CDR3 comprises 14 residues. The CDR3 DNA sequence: TGTGCCAGTGCTCTATCGGCCGGGGGAGAGACCCAGTACTTC. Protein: CASALSAGGETQYF.

The chain's CDR3 is CASSHRQAPEAFF. DNA for the CDR3: TGTGCCAGCAGCCACAGACAGGCCCCTGAAGCTTTCTTT. V gene TRBV7-9 combines with J gene TRBJ1-1; D perhaps matches TRBD1 (6 bases). Trimming shortened V by 5 bases and J by 6 bases, and 13 bases separated the two germline ends. The CDR3 is 13 amino acids. From germline, CDR1 is SEHNR and CDR2 FQNEAQ (reference sequence).

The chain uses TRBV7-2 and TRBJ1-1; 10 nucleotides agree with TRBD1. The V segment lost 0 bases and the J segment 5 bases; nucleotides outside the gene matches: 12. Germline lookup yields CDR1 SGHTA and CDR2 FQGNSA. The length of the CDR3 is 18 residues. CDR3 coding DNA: TGTGCCAGCAGCTTAGCCTTCCGGACAGGGGGTCGCGGGACTGAAGCTTTCTTT. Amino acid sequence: CASSLAFRTGGRGTEAFF.

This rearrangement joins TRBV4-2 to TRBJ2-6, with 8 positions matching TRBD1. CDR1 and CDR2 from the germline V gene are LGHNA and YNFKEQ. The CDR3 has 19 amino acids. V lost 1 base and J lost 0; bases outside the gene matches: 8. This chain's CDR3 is CASSQVRTGSRSGANVLTF. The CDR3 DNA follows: TGTGCCAGCAGCCAAGTAAGGACAGGGAGCCGCTCTGGGGCCAACGTCCTGACTTTC.

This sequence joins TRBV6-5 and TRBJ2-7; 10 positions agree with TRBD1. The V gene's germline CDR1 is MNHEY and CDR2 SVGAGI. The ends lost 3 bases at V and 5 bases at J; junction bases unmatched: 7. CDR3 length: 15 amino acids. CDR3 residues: CASSYGGTGAHEQYF. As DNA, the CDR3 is TGTGCCAGCAGTTATGGCGGGACAGGGGCCCACGAGCAGTACTTC.

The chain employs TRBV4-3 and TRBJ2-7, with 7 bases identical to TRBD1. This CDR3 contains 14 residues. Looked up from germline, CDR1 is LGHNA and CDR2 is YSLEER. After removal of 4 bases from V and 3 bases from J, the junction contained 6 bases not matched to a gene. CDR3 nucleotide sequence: TGCGCCAGCAGCCCGACGACAGGGAACTACGAGCAGTACTTC. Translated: CASSPTTGNYEQYF.

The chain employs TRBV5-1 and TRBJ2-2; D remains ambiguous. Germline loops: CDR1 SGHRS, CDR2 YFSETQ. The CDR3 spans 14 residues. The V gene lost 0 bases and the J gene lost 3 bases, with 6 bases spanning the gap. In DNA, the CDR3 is TGCGCCAGCAGCTTGGGTAGTCACACCGGGGAGCTGTTTTTT. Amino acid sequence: CASSLGSHTGELFF.

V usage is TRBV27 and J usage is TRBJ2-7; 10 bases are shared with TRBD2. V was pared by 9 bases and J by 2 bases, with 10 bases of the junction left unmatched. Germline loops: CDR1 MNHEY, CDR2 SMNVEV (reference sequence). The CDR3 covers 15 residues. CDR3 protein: CASKRGGLSPYEQYF. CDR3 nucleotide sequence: TGTGCCAGTAAGCGGGGGGGCCTTTCCCCCTACGAGCAGTACTTC.

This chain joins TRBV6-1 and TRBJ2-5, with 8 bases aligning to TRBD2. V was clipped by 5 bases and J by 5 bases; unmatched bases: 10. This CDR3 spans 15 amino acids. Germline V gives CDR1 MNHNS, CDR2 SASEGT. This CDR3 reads CASSLQTSVWETQYF. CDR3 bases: TGTGCCAGCAGTCTTCAGACTAGCGTCTGGGAGACCCAGTACTTC.

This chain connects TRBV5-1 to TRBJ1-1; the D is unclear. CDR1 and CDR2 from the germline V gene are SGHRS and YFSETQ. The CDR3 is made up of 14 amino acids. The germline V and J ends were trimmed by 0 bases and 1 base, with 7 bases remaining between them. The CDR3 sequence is CASSLATGNTEAFF. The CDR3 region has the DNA TGCGCCAGCAGCTTGGCCACGGGGAACACTGAAGCTTTCTTT. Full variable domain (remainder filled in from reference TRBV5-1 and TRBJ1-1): KAGVTQTPRYLIKTRGQQVTLSCSPISGHRSVSWYQQTPGQGLQFLFEYFSETQRNKGNFPGRFSGRQFSNSRSEMNVSTLELGDSALYLCASSLATGNTEAFFGQGTRLTVV.

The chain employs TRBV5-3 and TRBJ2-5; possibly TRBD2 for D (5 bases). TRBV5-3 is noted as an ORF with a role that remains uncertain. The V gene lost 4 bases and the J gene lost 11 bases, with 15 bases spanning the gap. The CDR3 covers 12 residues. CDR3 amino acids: CARSAKTWEQYF. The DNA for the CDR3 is TGTGCCAGAAGCGCCAAGACGTGGGAGCAGTACTTC.

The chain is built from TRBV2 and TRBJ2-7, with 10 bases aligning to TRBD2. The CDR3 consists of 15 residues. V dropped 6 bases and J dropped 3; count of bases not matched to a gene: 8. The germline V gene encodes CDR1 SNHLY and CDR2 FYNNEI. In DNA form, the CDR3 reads TGTGCCAGCAGACCATCCGGGACTAGCGTCTACGAGCAGTACTTC. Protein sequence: CASRPSGTSVYEQYF. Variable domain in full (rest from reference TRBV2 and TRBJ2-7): EPEVTQTPSHQVTQMGQEVILRCVPISNHLYFYWYRQILGQKVEFLVSFYNNEISEKSEIFDDQFSVERPDGSNFTLKIRSTKLEDSAMYFCASRPSGTSVYEQYFGPGTRLTVT.

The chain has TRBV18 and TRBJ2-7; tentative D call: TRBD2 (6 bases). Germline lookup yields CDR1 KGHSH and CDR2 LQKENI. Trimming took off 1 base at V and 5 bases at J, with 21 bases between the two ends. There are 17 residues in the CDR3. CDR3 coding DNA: TGTGCCAGCTCACCACTCAGCCGGGACGGAGGGCAGGACGAGCAGTACTTC. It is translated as CASSPLSRDGGQDEQYF.

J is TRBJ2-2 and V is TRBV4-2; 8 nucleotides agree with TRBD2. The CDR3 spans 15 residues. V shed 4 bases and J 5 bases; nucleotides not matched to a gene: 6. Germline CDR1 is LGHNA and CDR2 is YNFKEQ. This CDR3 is CASSLSGEPTGELFF. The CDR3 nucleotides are TGTGCCAGCAGCCTTAGCGGGGAGCCGACCGGGGAGCTGTTTTTT.

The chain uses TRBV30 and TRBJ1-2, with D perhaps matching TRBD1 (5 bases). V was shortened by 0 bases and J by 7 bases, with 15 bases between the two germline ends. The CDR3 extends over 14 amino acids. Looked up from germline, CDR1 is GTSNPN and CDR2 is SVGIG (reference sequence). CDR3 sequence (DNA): TGTGCCTGGAGTGTGTTCGGGGGTGGTGGTGGCTACACCTTC. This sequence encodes CAWSVFGGGGGYTF.

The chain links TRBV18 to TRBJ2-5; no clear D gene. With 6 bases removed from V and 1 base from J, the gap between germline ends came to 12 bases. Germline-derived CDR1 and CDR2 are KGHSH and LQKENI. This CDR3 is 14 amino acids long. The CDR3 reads CASSPSNPQETQYF. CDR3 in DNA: TGTGCCAGCTCGCCCAGTAACCCCCAAGAGACCCAGTACTTC. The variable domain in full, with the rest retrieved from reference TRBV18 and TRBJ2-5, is NAGVMQNPRHLVRRRGQEARLRCSPMKGHSHVYWYRQLPEEGLKFMVYLQKENIIDESGMPKERFSAEFPKEGPSILRIQQVVRGDSAAYFCASSPSNPQETQYFGPGTRLLVL.

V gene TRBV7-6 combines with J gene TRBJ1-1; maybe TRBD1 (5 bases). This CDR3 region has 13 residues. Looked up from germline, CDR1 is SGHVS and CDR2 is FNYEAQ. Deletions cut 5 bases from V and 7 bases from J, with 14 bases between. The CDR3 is CASSLGGGNEAFF. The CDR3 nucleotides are TGTGCCAGCAGCCTGGGGGGAGGCAATGAAGCTTTCTTT.

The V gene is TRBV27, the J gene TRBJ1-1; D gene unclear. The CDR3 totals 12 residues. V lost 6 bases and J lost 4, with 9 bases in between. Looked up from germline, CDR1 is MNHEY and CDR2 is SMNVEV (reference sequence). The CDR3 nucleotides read TGTGCCAGCAGCCCCTCCGGCACTGAAGCTTTCTTT. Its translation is CASSPSGTEAFF.

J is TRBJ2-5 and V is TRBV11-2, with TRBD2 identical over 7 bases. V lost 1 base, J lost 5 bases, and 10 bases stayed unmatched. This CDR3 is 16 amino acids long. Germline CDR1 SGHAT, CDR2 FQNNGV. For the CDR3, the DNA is TGTGCCAGCAGCTTAGGGGGGTTAGCGGGTGGGGAGACCCAGTACTTC. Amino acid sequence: CASSLGGLAGGETQYF. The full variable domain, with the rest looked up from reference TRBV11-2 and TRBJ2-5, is EAGVAQSPRYKIIEKRQSVAFWCNPISGHATLYWYQQILGQGPKLLIQFQNNGVVDDSQLPKDRFSAERLKGVDSTLKIQPAKLEDSAVYLCASSLGGLAGGETQYFGPGTRLLVL.

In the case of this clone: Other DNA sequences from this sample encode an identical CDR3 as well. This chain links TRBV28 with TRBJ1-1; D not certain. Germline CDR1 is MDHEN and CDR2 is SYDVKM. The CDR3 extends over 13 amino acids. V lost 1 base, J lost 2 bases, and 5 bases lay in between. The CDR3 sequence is CASSLSVNTEAFF. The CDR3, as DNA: TGTGCCAGCAGTTTATCAGTAAACACTGAAGCTTTCTTT. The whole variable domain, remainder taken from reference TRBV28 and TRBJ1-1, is DVKVTQSSRYLVKRTGEKVFLECVQDMDHENMFWYRQDPGLGLRLIYFSYDVKMKEKGDIPEGYSVSREKKERFSLILESASTNQTSMYLCASSLSVNTEAFFGQGTRLTVV.

The CDR3 sequence is CASSSRQATYEQYF. CDR3 in DNA: TGTGCCAGCAGCTCCCGACAGGCCACCTACGAGCAGTACTTC. The rearrangement joins TRBV7-2 to TRBJ2-7; D perhaps matches TRBD1 (6 bases). V dropped 4 bases and J dropped 2 bases, with 12 bases sitting between them. The CDR3 totals 14 residues. The germline CDR1 and CDR2 sequences are SGHTA and FQGNSA.

CDR3 sequence (DNA): TGTGCCAGCAGCTTTCTGGGAGAGGACTATGGCTACACCTTC. Protein: CASSFLGEDYGYTF. J is TRBJ1-2 and V is TRBV7-6; D gene ambiguous. The CDR3 is made up of 14 amino acids. With 3 bases removed from V and 3 bases from J, the gap between germline ends came to 11 bases. The germline V gene has CDR1 SGHVS and CDR2 FNYEAQ.

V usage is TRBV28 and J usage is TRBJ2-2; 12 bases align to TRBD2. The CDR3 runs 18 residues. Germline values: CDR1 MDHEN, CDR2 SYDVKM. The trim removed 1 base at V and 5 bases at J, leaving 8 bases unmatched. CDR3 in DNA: TGTGCCAGCAGTTTATTCACTAGCGGGGGGACAAATACCGGGGAGCTGTTTTTT. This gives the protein CASSLFTSGGTNTGELFF.